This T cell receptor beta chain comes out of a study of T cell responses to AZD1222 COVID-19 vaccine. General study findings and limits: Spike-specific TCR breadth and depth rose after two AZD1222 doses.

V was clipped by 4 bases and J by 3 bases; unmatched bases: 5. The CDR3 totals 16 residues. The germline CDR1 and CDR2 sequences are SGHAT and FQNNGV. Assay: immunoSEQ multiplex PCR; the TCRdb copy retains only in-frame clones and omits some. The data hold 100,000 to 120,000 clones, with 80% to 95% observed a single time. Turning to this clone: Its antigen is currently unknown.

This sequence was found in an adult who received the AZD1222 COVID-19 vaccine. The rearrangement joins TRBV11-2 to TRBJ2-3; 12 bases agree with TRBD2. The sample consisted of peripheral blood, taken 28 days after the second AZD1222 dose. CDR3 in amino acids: CASSSDGLAGTDTQYF. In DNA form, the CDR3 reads TGTGCCAGCAGCTCCGACGGACTAGCGGGGACAGATACGCAGTATTTT.